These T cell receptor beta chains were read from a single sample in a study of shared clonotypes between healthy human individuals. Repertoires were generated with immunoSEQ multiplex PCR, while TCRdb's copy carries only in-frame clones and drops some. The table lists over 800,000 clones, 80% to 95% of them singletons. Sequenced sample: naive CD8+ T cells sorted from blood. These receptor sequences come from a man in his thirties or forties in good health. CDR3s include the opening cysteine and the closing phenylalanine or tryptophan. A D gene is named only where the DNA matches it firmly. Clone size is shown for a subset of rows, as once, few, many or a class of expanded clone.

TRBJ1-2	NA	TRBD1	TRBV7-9	TGTGCCAGCAGCTTTCCAGGGGGCAACTATGGCTACACCTTC	CASSFPGGNYGYTF
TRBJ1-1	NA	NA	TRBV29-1	TGCAGCGTGACGGGGTCATCTAACACTGAAGCTTTCTTT	CSVTGSSNTEAFF
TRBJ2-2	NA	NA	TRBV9	TGTGCCAGCAGCGTAGGAGCGGCGGTGAACACCGGGGAGCTGTTTTTT	CASSVGAAVNTGELFF
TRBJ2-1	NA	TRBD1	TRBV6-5	TGTGCCAGCAGTCCCGGGACAGGGGGCTATGAGCAGTTCTTC	CASSPGTGGYEQFF
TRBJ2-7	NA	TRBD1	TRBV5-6	TGTGCCAGCAGCGCTACCGGGACAGGGACCTACGAGCAGTACTTC	CASSATGTGTYEQYF
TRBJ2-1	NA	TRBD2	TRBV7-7	TGTGCCAGCAGCTTAGTAGCGGGAGGCAATGAGCAGTTCTTC	CASSLVAGGNEQFF
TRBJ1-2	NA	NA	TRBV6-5	TGTGCCAGCAGTCAGGGCGGCCGTGGCTACACCTTC	CASSQGGRGYTF
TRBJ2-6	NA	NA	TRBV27	TGTGCCAGCAGTTTAAACCCGCCCCTCCAGGGGTCTGGGGCCAACGTCCTGACTTTC	CASSLNPPLQGSGANVLTF
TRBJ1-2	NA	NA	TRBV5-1	TGCGCCAGCAGCGAGGGGGGAGGCTACACCTTC	CASSEGGGYTF
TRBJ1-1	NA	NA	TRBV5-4	TGTGCCAGCAGCCGAGATGACGACGGTGAAGCTTTCTTT	CASSRDDDGEAFF
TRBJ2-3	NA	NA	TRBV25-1	TGTGCCAGCACCGTCGAAGGGCGAGGGACAGATACGCAGTATTTT	CASTVEGRGTDTQYF
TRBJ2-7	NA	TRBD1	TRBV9	TGTGCCAGCAGCGCCCTCGGACAGGTGATCCTAGACGAGCAGTACTTC	CASSALGQVILDEQYF
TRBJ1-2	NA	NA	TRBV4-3	TGCGCCAGCAGCCAAGATGCGGGGAGCGTCTATGGCTACACCTTC	CASSQDAGSVYGYTF
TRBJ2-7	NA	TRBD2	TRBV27	TGTGCCAGCAGTTTATTCCTAGCGGGGCAAAACGAGCAGTACTTC	CASSLFLAGQNEQYF
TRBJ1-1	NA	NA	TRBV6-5	TGTGCCAGCAGTTATATGGGGTTGGCGGGCGCTGAAGCTTTCTTT	CASSYMGLAGAEAFF
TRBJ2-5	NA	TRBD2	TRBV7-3	TGTGCCAGCAGCCGGACTAGCGGGAGGCGGGAGACCCAGTACTTC	CASSRTSGRRETQYF
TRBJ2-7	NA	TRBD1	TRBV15	TGTGCCACCAGCTCTCCGGGACAGACCTACGAGCAGTACTTC	CATSSPGQTYEQYF
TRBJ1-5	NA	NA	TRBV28	TGTGCCAGCACCCTTTCCCCAAGCACGTCAGGGGTATTGATGGGCAATCAGCCCCAGCATTTT	CASTLSPSTSGVLMGNQPQHF
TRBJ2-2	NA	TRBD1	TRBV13	TGTGCCAGCAGCTCTTGGACAGGGTACACCGGGGAGCTGTTTTTT	CASSSWTGYTGELFF
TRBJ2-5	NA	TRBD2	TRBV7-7	TGTGCTAGCAGCCCTGGACTAGCGGGGATCCTGGAGGGGATGGAGACCCAGTACTTC	CASSPGLAGILEGMETQYF
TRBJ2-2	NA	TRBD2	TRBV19	TGTGCCAGTAGTTCGGGACTAGCCATCACCGGGGAGCTGTTTTTT	CASSSGLAITGELFF
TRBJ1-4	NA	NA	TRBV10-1	TGCGCCAGCAGCGAGCATACAGGGAGGTTGGAAAAACTGTTTTTT	CASSEHTGRLEKLFF
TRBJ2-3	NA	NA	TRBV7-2	TGTGCCAGCAGCCCTATAAGAGATACGCAGTATTTT	CASSPIRDTQYF
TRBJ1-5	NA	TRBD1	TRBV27	TGTGCCAGCAGTTTATCGTCGGACAGGCCTAATCAGCCCCAGCATTTT	CASSLSSDRPNQPQHF
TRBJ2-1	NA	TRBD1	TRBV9	TGTGCCAGCAGCGTAGAATTCTTCCGGACAGGGGTTGATGAGCAGTTCTTC	CASSVEFFRTGVDEQFF
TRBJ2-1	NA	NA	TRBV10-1	TGCGCCAGCAGTATAGCCCGCGGGATTTACAATGAGCAGTTCTTC	CASSIARGIYNEQFF
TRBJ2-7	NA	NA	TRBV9	TGTGCCAGCGGGGGGGCTACCTACGAGCAGTACTTC	CASGGATYEQYF
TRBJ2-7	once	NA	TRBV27	TGTGCCAGCAGAAAAAGTTGGGACACTTATTCGTACGAGCAGTACTTC	CASRKSWDTYSYEQYF
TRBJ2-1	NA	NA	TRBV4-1	TGCGCCAGCAGCCAAGAGCCGGGCAGCTACAATGAGCAGTTCTTC	CASSQEPGSYNEQFF
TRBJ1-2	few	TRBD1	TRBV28	TGTGCCAGCAGTTTATGGTCCGGGACAGGGTCCCCCTCACACGGAGATAACTATGGCTACACCTTC	CASSLWSGTGSPSHGDNYGYTF